This entry lists 20 T cell receptor beta chains sequenced from one sample in a study of shared clonotypes between healthy human individuals. Only in-frame clones appear in the TCRdb table, and some are missing; sequencing was by immunoSEQ multiplex PCR. The data show about 470,000 clones, around 79% seen once. The sample comprised PBMCs. These receptors were obtained from a woman aged 40 to 55 in good health. Some clones in this sample may be carry-over from other donors' samples.

The rearrangement uses TRBV4-1 and TRBJ2-1; 10 nucleotides line up with TRBD2. This CDR3 comprises 18 residues. Germline lookup yields CDR1 MGHRA and CDR2 YSYEKL. J was trimmed by 7 bases and V by 1 base; bases with no gene match: 13. This CDR3 reads CASSQGALAGTLRNEQFF. Written as DNA, the CDR3 is TGCGCCAGCAGCCAAGGAGCACTAGCGGGAACCCTAAGGAATGAGCAGTTCTTC.

The chain is built from TRBV4-3 and TRBJ1-2; 7 bases agree with TRBD1. CDR3 size: 14 residues. The V and J ends lost 0 bases and 7 bases, in that order; junction bases with no gene match: 5. Germline V gene lookup returns CDR1 LGHNA and CDR2 YSLEER. The CDR3: CASSQDDRVSGYTF. In DNA form, the CDR3 reads TGCGCCAGCAGCCAAGATGACAGGGTGTCTGGCTACACCTTC.

This clone was counted between two and nine times. The genes are TRBV10-1 and TRBJ1-2; 7 positions agree with TRBD1. Per the germline V gene, CDR1 is WNHNN and CDR2 is SYGVQD (reference sequence). This CDR3 is built from 14 residues. With V trimmed by 0 bases and J by 4 bases, 2 bases remained unmatched. The CDR3 region is CASSESHRGYGYTF. The CDR3 nucleotides read TGCGCCAGCAGTGAGTCACACAGGGGCTATGGCTACACCTTC.

The V call is TRBV29-1, the J call TRBJ2-7, with 11 bases identical to TRBD2. V shed 4 bases and J 3 bases; nucleotides not matched to a gene: 11. Germline lookup yields CDR1 SQVTM and CDR2 ANQGSEA. This CDR3 is 16 amino acids long. The CDR3 DNA is TGCAGCGTTGCCCCTTGGGGACTAGCGGAAGGCTACGAGCAGTACTTC. The encoded protein is CSVAPWGLAEGYEQYF.

The chain combines TRBV28 with TRBJ2-5, with 10 bases identical to TRBD1. The CDR3 is made up of 16 amino acids. Germline lookup yields CDR1 MDHEN and CDR2 SYDVKM. The V and J ends lost 6 bases and 4 bases, in that order; junction bases with no gene match: 11. This CDR3 is CASRPFGTGDLETQYF. CDR3 coding DNA: TGTGCCAGCAGGCCCTTTGGGACAGGGGATTTAGAGACCCAGTACTTC.

The rearrangement joins TRBV28 to TRBJ1-1; possibly TRBD1 for D (5 bases). CDR1 and CDR2 (germline): MDHEN, SYDVKM. The CDR3 length is 17 residues. The V gene lost 5 bases and the J gene lost 0 bases, with 19 bases spanning the gap. CDR3 bases: TGTGCCAGCAGTCCTACTATAGGGGCGACAATGAACACTGAAGCTTTCTTT. Translation gives CASSPTIGATMNTEAFF.

The chain recombines TRBV28 with TRBJ2-5; D is possibly TRBD2 (6 bases). The J call may not be correct, given that the DNA end is closer to TRBJ2-7. This CDR3 is built from 14 residues. Germline CDR1 and CDR2: MDHEN and SYDVKM. Here the CDR3 DNA reads TGTGCCAGCAGTCCGGGACTCACGTCCTACGAGCAGTACTTC. It is translated as CASSPGLTSYEQYF.

This sequence joins TRBV7-2 and TRBJ2-6; D gene uncertain. V gave up 5 bases and J gave up 1 base, with 3 bases separating them. Germline-derived CDR1 and CDR2 are SGHTA and FQGNSA. The CDR3 runs to 13 residues. The CDR3, as DNA: TGTGCCAGCAGCGTTTCTGGGGCCAACGTCCTGACTTTC. This translates into CASSVSGANVLTF.

The genes are TRBV7-6 and TRBJ1-1; maybe TRBD1 (5 bases). The germline gives CDR1 SGHVS, CDR2 FNYEAQ. The ends were cut back, 5 bases at V and 2 bases at J, with 18 bases in the middle. CDR3 size: 16 residues. CDR3 bases: TGTGCCAGCAGCCCCGGGAGGGCGGGGGGTAACACTGAAGCTTTCTTT. Protein sequence: CASSPGRAGGNTEAFF.

This clone has a handful of counts. V and J are TRBV18 and TRBJ2-7; the match to TRBD2 covers 11 bases. The germline CDR1 and CDR2 sequences are KGHSH and LQKENI. The V gene end was trimmed by 3 bases and the J gene end by 6 bases; junction bases not matched to a gene: 19. The CDR3 covers 19 residues. The CDR3: CASSPFLTSGKSRSGEQYF. The DNA for the CDR3 is TGTGCCAGCTCACCTTTCCTGACTAGCGGGAAGAGCCGTTCGGGCGAGCAGTACTTC.

The chain employs TRBV28 and TRBJ2-2, with D possibly TRBD1 on 6 matching bases. The length of the CDR3 is 14 residues. Trimming took 7 bases from V and 5 from J, leaving 14 bases between them. Germline V gene sequence: CDR1 MDHEN, CDR2 SYDVKM. The CDR3 protein is CASILATGTGELFF. The CDR3 region has the DNA TGTGCCAGCATTCTTGCCACAGGGACCGGGGAGCTGTTTTTT.

The chain links TRBV19 to TRBJ1-2, with 8 positions matching TRBD1. Looked up from germline, CDR1 is LNHDA and CDR2 is SQIVND (reference sequence). The CDR3 runs 12 residues. The trim removed 10 bases at V and 4 bases at J, leaving 5 bases unmatched. This CDR3 is CATSDRAYGYTF. The CDR3 DNA reads as TGTGCCACTTCGGACAGGGCCTATGGCTACACCTTC.

About this clone: Being one base from a much bigger clone, this may be a read error. The chain employs TRBV7-3 and TRBJ2-1; 9 positions agree with TRBD2. CDR1 SGHTA and CDR2 FQGTGA come from the germline V gene. The CDR3 contains 14 residues. J gave up 4 bases and V 3 bases, and 1 base lay outside the gene matches. CDR3 DNA sequence: TGTGCCAGCAGCTTTAGCGGGAGTTACAATGAGCAGTTCTTC. Its translation: CASSFSGSYNEQFF.

A remark on this clone: An end of the junction differs from the germline gene, which may be a read error. The rearrangement links TRBV27 to TRBJ1-1, with a weak D call TRBD1 (5 bases). CDR1 is MNHEY, CDR2 SMNVEV, per germline (reference sequence). The CDR3 extends over 11 amino acids. CDR3 sequence reads: CASMQGTEAFF. The CDR3 bases are TGTGCGAGCATGCAGGGCACTGAAGCTTTCTTT.

V and J are TRBV4-1 and TRBJ2-3; 8 nucleotides line up with TRBD2. The CDR3 extends over 17 amino acids. V gave up 3 bases and J gave up 2 bases; unmatched junction bases: 10. Per the germline V gene, CDR1 is MGHRA and CDR2 is YSYEKL. CDR3 residues: CASSQRGAGDPTDTQYF. CDR3 nucleotide sequence: TGCGCCAGCAGCCAGAGAGGAGCGGGAGATCCCACAGATACGCAGTATTTT.

This clone was counted once. The CDR3 loop reads CASTEGGTRTDTQYF. CDR3 nucleotide sequence: TGTGCCAGCACCGAGGGCGGGACGAGGACAGATACGCAGTATTTT. The chain joins TRBV6-1 to TRBJ2-3; weak D call: TRBD2 (6 bases). With 7 bases removed from V and 3 bases from J, the gap between germline ends came to 17 bases. From germline, CDR1 is MNHNS and CDR2 SASEGT. The CDR3 extends over 15 amino acids.

This chain uses TRBV29-1 with TRBJ1-1; 10 bases match TRBD1. Germline assignment: CDR1 SQVTM and CDR2 ANQGSEA. The V gene end was trimmed by 6 bases and the J gene end by 3 bases; junction bases not matched to a gene: 7. The CDR3 is made up of 14 amino acids. The chain's CDR3 is CSVFTGTGDTEAFF. CDR3 DNA: TGCAGCGTGTTTACCGGGACAGGGGACACTGAAGCTTTCTTT. Complete variable domain (other parts from reference TRBV29-1 and TRBJ1-1): SAVISQKPSRDICQRGTSLTIQCQVDSQVTMMFWYRQQPGQSLTLIATANQGSEATYESGFVIDKFPISRPNLTFSTLTVSNMSPEDSSIYLCSVFTGTGDTEAFFGQGTRLTVV.

The chain links TRBV5-1 to TRBJ2-5; D gene ambiguous. The CDR3 spans 13 residues. The germline CDR1 and CDR2 sequences are SGHRS and YFSETQ. Trimming took off 6 bases at V and 2 bases at J, with 11 bases between the two ends. The CDR3 is CASTVRPQETQYF. CDR3 sequence (DNA): TGCGCCAGCACGGTCAGACCGCAAGAGACCCAGTACTTC.

The rearrangement links TRBV2 to TRBJ1-2, with a tentative D call TRBD1 (5 bases). The CDR3 spans 15 residues. V was trimmed by 4 bases and J by 0 bases, leaving 12 bases between them. The germline V gene has CDR1 SNHLY and CDR2 FYNNEI. The CDR3 nucleotides are TGTGCCAGCAGTGTTACAGGACTATCTAACTATGGCTACACCTTC. Its translation is CASSVTGLSNYGYTF.

The chain carries TRBV30 and TRBJ2-7, with 9 bases fitting TRBD2. CDR3 length: 15 residues. The ends lost 4 bases at V and 3 bases at J; junction bases unmatched: 10. Germline V gene data show CDR1 as GTSNPN and CDR2 as SVGIG (reference sequence). CDR3 nucleotide sequence: TGTGCCTGGACTCCGGGATTGCGGGAGGGCTACGAGCAGTACTTC. Residues: CAWTPGLREGYEQYF.